This T cell receptor beta chain is drawn from a study of beta chain features in type 1 diabetes. CD45RO/CCR7/CD25/CD127/CD95/CD27 separated CD4+ naive, central memory, regulatory and stem cell-like memory cells by sorting. This clone was detected a few times. Its antigen is as yet unknown. Every bit of the isolated RNA underwent reverse transcription, so sequencing read expressed TCRB transcripts. Method: immunoSEQ multiplex PCR; TCRdb's copy keeps in-frame clones and lacks some. The table lists 550,000 to 850,000 clones, around 15% of them singletons. Findings and limits, study-wide: Shortening that was moderate but significant affected the TCRB CDR3s of Type 1 diabetes patients in all four CD4+ subsets.

This sequence was found in a young man with type 1 diabetes. Sequences were obtained from naive CD4+ T cells from blood.

For the CDR3, the DNA is TGTGCCAGCAGTGGTGGTCCGGCGGTTTCACCCCTCCACTTT. Protein: CASSGGPAVSPLHF. The rearrangement joins TRBV2 to TRBJ1-6; D remains unclear. The CDR3 covers 14 residues. In germline, CDR1 is SNHLY, CDR2 FYNNEI. The germline V and J ends were trimmed by 4 bases and 9 bases, with 13 bases remaining between them.